One and the same sample provided the 26 T cell receptor beta chains below, sequenced in a study of PD-L1 blockade in urothelial cancer. Repertoires were generated with immunoSEQ multiplex PCR, while TCRdb's copy carries only in-frame clones and drops some. The sample shows tens of thousands of clones, 88% of them seen only once. The time point here: peripheral blood 6 weeks after treatment start. The input for sequencing was PBMCs, taken around atezolizumab (anti-PD-L1) treatment. All receptors derive from a man in his sixties with urothelial cancer.

This clone was seen only once. The chain employs TRBV11-1 and TRBJ1-1, with TRBD1 matching 7 bases. V was clipped by 3 bases and J by 2 bases; unmatched bases: 6. Germline CDR1 and CDR2: SGHAT and FQDESV (reference sequence). This CDR3 spans 15 amino acids. CDR3 residues: CASSFRGQQNTEAFF. The CDR3 DNA is TGTGCCAGCAGCTTTAGGGGACAGCAAAACACTGAAGCTTTCTTT.

The chain joins TRBV7-6 to TRBJ2-1; D gene unclear. The CDR3 is made up of 14 amino acids. The V end lost 4 bases, the J end lost 5 bases, and 12 bases lay between the germline ends. The V gene's germline CDR1 is SGHVS and CDR2 FNYEAQ. The CDR3 region has the DNA TGTGCCAGCAGCTCTACAACAGATCACAATGAGCAGTTCTTC. Protein sequence: CASSSTTDHNEQFF.

This clone has a handful of counts. This rearrangement joins TRBV28 to TRBJ1-2; possible D gene TRBD1, 6 bases. Deletions cut 2 bases from V and 4 bases from J, with 14 bases between. The CDR3 is 15 residues long. Germline CDR1 is MDHEN and CDR2 is SYDVKM. The CDR3 here is CASSLSEGVTYGYTF. The CDR3 coding sequence is TGTGCCAGCAGTTTAAGTGAGGGGGTGACCTATGGCTACACCTTC.

V and J are TRBV5-4 and TRBJ2-1; D gene uncertain. V was clipped by 0 bases and J by 5 bases, with 6 bases between them. The CDR3 length is 13 residues. Germline V CDR1 and CDR2: SGHNT, YYREEE (reference sequence). CDR3 sequence reads: CASSLVAHNEQFF. In nucleotides, the CDR3 is TGTGCCAGCAGCTTGGTGGCTCACAATGAGCAGTTCTTC.

J is TRBJ1-4 and V is TRBV10-3, with D possibly TRBD1 on 5 matching bases. The CDR3 is 13 residues long. Between the trimmed V and J ends, which lost 8 bases and 5 bases, there was a span of 12 bases. CDR1 ENHRY and CDR2 SYGVKD come from the germline V gene. This CDR3 reads CAIAGTKNEKLFF. CDR3 bases: TGTGCCATCGCTGGGACTAAAAATGAAAAACTGTTTTTT.

The chain recombines TRBV4-1 with TRBJ1-4, with D unclear. The CDR3 has 15 residues. V was cut by 0 bases and J by 3 bases, with 8 bases left in between. Germline loops: CDR1 MGHRA, CDR2 YSYEKL. The CDR3 DNA follows: TGCGCCAGCAGCCAAGATGGTGGAGCTAATGAAAAACTGTTTTTT. Its protein is CASSQDGGANEKLFF.

The chain is built from TRBV28 and TRBJ2-5, with 8 bases matching TRBD2. CDR1 MDHEN and CDR2 SYDVKM come from the germline V gene. The CDR3 runs to 15 residues. V lost 7 bases, J lost 6 bases, and 13 bases stayed unmatched. The CDR3 bases are TGTGCCAGCACTCCTCCGGGAGGGTATGGGCAGACCCAGTACTTC. Translation gives CASTPPGGYGQTQYF.

The chain recombines TRBV5-4 with TRBJ2-1; maybe TRBD2 (6 bases). CDR3 length: 14 amino acids. The germline V gene encodes CDR1 SGHNT and CDR2 YYREEE (reference sequence). V lost 3 bases, J lost 4 bases, and 11 bases lay in between. As DNA, the CDR3 is TGTGCCAGCAGCTATTGGGGACTTTACAATGAGCAGTTCTTC. Translation: CASSYWGLYNEQFF.

The chain employs TRBV6-6 and TRBJ2-7; D might be TRBD2 (6 bases). The CDR3 is 16 amino acids. V was trimmed by 4 bases and J by 5 bases, leaving 21 bases between them. Per the germline V gene, CDR1 is MNHNY and CDR2 is SVGAGI (reference sequence). The CDR3 is CASSWPTGGGQNEQYF. As DNA, the CDR3 is TGTGCCAGCAGTTGGCCCACCGGGGGAGGCCAGAACGAGCAGTACTTC.

The chain recombines TRBV13 with TRBJ2-6; weak D call: TRBD1 (6 bases). Germline V gene lookup returns CDR1 PRHDT and CDR2 FYEKMQ (reference sequence). CDR3 size: 19 residues. The V and J ends lost 5 bases and 0 bases respectively, with 20 bases between them. The CDR3 region is CASSALRGKGVSGANVLTF. The CDR3, as DNA: TGTGCCAGCAGCGCGCTGAGGGGGAAAGGGGTCTCTGGGGCCAACGTCCTGACTTTC. Using reference TRBV13 and TRBJ2-6 for the parts outside the CDR3, the full variable domain is AAGVIQSPRHLIKEKRETATLKCYPIPRHDTVYWYQQGPGQDPQFLISFYEKMQSDKGSIPDRFSAQQFSDYHSELNMSSLELGDSALYFCASSALRGKGVSGANVLTFGAGSRLTVL.

The chain recombines TRBV6-5 with TRBJ2-5; 8 nucleotides match TRBD2. With 0 bases clipped from V and 4 bases from J, the junction kept 7 bases outside the gene matches. Germline loops: CDR1 MNHEY, CDR2 SVGAGI. The CDR3 spans 16 residues. CDR3 residues: CASSYSVLSGRETQYF. The CDR3 DNA reads as TGTGCCAGCAGTTACTCGGTCTTAAGCGGGAGAGAGACCCAGTACTTC.

As for this clone: Other DNA variants within this sample encode the same CDR3. The V call is TRBV5-1, the J call TRBJ1-4; 8 positions match TRBD1. The junction had 0 bases not matched to a gene; V was cut back by 0 bases and J by 5 bases. Germline CDR1 is SGHRS and CDR2 is YFSETQ. The CDR3 loop spans 14 amino acids. As DNA, the CDR3 is TGCGCCAGCAGCTTGGGGACAGGGAATGAAAAACTGTTTTTT. This encodes CASSLGTGNEKLFF.

This clone came up a few times. The V gene is TRBV27, the J gene TRBJ2-7, with 8 nucleotides matching TRBD2. From germline, CDR1 is MNHEY and CDR2 SMNVEV (reference sequence). CDR3 length equals 15 residues. V dropped 5 bases and J dropped 3; count of bases not matched to a gene: 9. CDR3 residues: CASSPHSGTGYEQYF. In nucleotides, the CDR3 is TGTGCCAGCAGTCCTCATAGCGGGACGGGCTACGAGCAGTACTTC.

V gene TRBV7-6 combines with J gene TRBJ2-2, with 9 bases fitting TRBD2. Germline V gene lookup returns CDR1 SGHVS and CDR2 FNYEAQ. This CDR3 has 19 residues. The V segment lost 3 bases and the J segment 1 base; nucleotides outside the gene matches: 12. The CDR3: CASSFASGGGALNTGELFF. CDR3 coding DNA: TGTGCCAGCAGCTTTGCTTCGGGCGGGGGGGCGTTGAACACCGGGGAGCTGTTTTTT. The whole variable domain, remainder taken from reference TRBV7-6 and TRBJ2-2, is GAGVSQSPRYKVTKRGQDVALRCDPISGHVSLYWYRQALGQGPEFLTYFNYEAQQDKSGLPNDRFSAERPEGSISTLTIQRTEQRDSAMYRCASSFASGGGALNTGELFFGEGSRLTVL.

The chain combines TRBV5-1 with TRBJ2-2, with D possibly TRBD2 on 6 matching bases. This CDR3 region has 16 residues. V gave up 0 bases and J gave up 1 base, with 10 bases separating them. Germline values: CDR1 SGHRS, CDR2 YFSETQ. The CDR3 protein is CASSLATGVNTGELFF. CDR3 bases: TGCGCCAGCAGCTTGGCGACGGGGGTGAACACCGGGGAGCTGTTTTTT.

CDR3 DNA sequence: TGTGCCAGCAGCTTATCGGGGGACGGGGAGCTGTTTTTT. Protein sequence: CASSLSGDGELFF. V usage is TRBV7-3 and J usage is TRBJ2-2; tentatively, D is TRBD2 (6 bases). Per germline, CDR1 SGHTA and CDR2 FQGTGA. V was shortened by 2 bases and J by 7 bases, with 8 bases between the two germline ends. This CDR3 is 13 amino acids long.

The chain carries TRBV6-1 and TRBJ2-1; D uncertain. Trimming cost V 6 bases and J 8 bases, with 20 bases left between them. Germline CDR1 is MNHNS and CDR2 is SASEGT. This CDR3 spans 15 amino acids. DNA for the CDR3: TGTGCCAGCAGGCCTAGTAGCTATGACGCTTATGAGCAGTTCTTC. Translation gives CASRPSSYDAYEQFF.

The chain is built from TRBV7-9 and TRBJ1-5, with TRBD1 matching over 9 bases. The CDR3 totals 16 residues. From germline, CDR1 is SEHNR and CDR2 FQNEAQ (reference sequence). Trimming at V came to 4 bases and at J to 1 base, leaving 5 bases not matched to a gene. CDR3 nucleotides: TGTGCCAGCAGCTATGGGACAGGGCAAAGCAATCAGCCCCAGCATTTT. Its protein product is CASSYGTGQSNQPQHF.

The chain has TRBV5-8 and TRBJ2-7; 7 bases are shared with TRBD1. Germline CDR1 and CDR2: SGHTS and YDEGEE. The CDR3 sequence is 13 residues long. The junction had 7 bases not matched to a gene; V was cut back by 5 bases and J by 5 bases. The CDR3 DNA follows: TGTGCCAGCAGTACGACAGGGTTTGACGAGCAGTACTTC. Its translation is CASSTTGFDEQYF.

This clone was picked up one time. The rearrangement uses TRBV27 and TRBJ2-7, with TRBD1 matching over 7 bases. J was trimmed by 3 bases and V by 7 bases; bases with no gene match: 12. Germline lookup yields CDR1 MNHEY and CDR2 SMNVEV (reference sequence). This CDR3 is 15 amino acids long. The CDR3 loop is CASTPAGTVGYEQYF. In DNA, the CDR3 is TGTGCCAGCACCCCCGCCGGGACAGTCGGCTACGAGCAGTACTTC.

CDR3: CASSAGQTPEQYF. Written as DNA, the CDR3 is TGTGCCAGCTCGGCGGGACAGACCCCCGAGCAGTACTTC. J is TRBJ2-7 and V is TRBV18; perhaps TRBD1 as D (7 bases). Per germline, CDR1 KGHSH and CDR2 LQKENI. With 6 bases removed from V and 6 bases from J, the gap between germline ends came to 15 bases. This CDR3 has 13 amino acids.

The chain joins TRBV5-1 to TRBJ1-1, with 9 bases identical to TRBD1. CDR3 length: 16 amino acids. V was clipped by 0 bases and J by 1 base; unmatched bases: 4. Germline lookup yields CDR1 SGHRS and CDR2 YFSETQ. The CDR3 nucleotides are TGCGCCAGCAGCTTGGGACAGGGGGTAGAGAACACTGAAGCTTTCTTT. Its protein product is CASSLGQGVENTEAFF.

The J gene is TRBJ1-5, the V gene TRBV11-3; a weak D match, TRBD1 (5 bases). The CDR3 extends over 15 amino acids. From germline, CDR1 is SGHNT and CDR2 YENEEA. V shed 2 bases and J shed 7 bases, with 15 bases lying between them. The CDR3 loop reads CASSLYGGADQPQHF. As DNA, the CDR3 is TGTGCCAGCAGCTTATACGGTGGGGCGGACCAGCCCCAGCATTTT.

The CDR3 DNA is TGTGCCAGCAGCCTGGGCAGGAATCAGCCCCAGCATTTT. Translation gives CASSLGRNQPQHF. The V gene is TRBV7-2, the J gene TRBJ1-5; D not resolved. V dropped 5 bases and J dropped 4 bases, with 9 bases sitting between them. The CDR3 consists of 13 residues. CDR1 and CDR2 (germline): SGHTA, FQGNSA.

The chain carries TRBV5-1 and TRBJ2-1, with D possibly TRBD2 on 5 matching bases. The CDR3 runs 14 residues. The V gene's germline CDR1 is SGHRS and CDR2 YFSETQ. V lost 4 bases and J 5 bases, leaving 13 bases between the germline ends. CDR3 sequence (DNA): TGCGCCAGCAGCCCTAGGCTAGCTCACAATGAGCAGTTCTTC. Protein sequence: CASSPRLAHNEQFF.

In this sample, this clone turned up once. The genes are TRBV9 and TRBJ2-7; possible D gene TRBD2, 5 bases. There are 16 residues in the CDR3. Between the trimmed V and J ends, which lost 0 bases and 0 bases, there was a span of 13 bases. CDR1 and CDR2 (germline): SGDLS, YYNGEE. This CDR3 reads CASSVVISGSSYEQYF. CDR3 bases: TGTGCCAGCAGCGTAGTAATATCGGGAAGCTCCTACGAGCAGTACTTC.